What follows describes a single T cell receptor beta chain. The target antigen is unknown. Template switching introduced UMIs that contain a 6-nucleotide sample barcode. TCRdb reprocessed the 5' RACE reads; each CDR3 protein has one entry and no DNA is given. The table lists hundreds of thousands of distinct CDR3 sequences. The data belong to a study of monozygotic twins with inflammatory bowel disease. A 2.5 ml blood sample was drawn per donor. The CDR3 consists of 16 residues. The germline CDR1 and CDR2 sequences are ENHRY and SYGVKD. The study's findings and limits: Among IBD patients, TCRbeta diversity (inverse Simpson) was lower than in healthy co-twins. Concordant and discordant twins showed no difference in repertoire similarity, possibly from limited power.

The chain links TRBV10-3 to TRBJ2-7; the D gene TCRdb calls, TRBD2, cannot be checked with no DNA. Material: blood. The sequence came from a human donor with ulcerative colitis or Crohn's disease, or a healthy co-twin of an affected twin (not recorded which). CDR3 sequence: CASRGDTGRGTHEQYF.